These 12 T cell receptor beta chains originate from one sample sequenced in a study of cytomegalovirus exposure and HLA in healthy donors. The repertoire was sequenced with immunoSEQ multiplex PCR; TCRdb's copy has only in-frame clones and lacks some. The table shows some 200,000 clones, with about 90% occurring only once. Sequenced: PBMCs. These TCRs come from a young woman in good health and CMV-seronegative.

The chain is built from TRBV29-1 and TRBJ2-2, with D unresolved. The germline CDR1 and CDR2 sequences are SQVTM and ANQGSEA. V was shortened by 5 bases and J by 0 bases, with 7 bases between the two germline ends. CDR3 length equals 13 residues. CDR3 in amino acids: CSVSLTNTGELFF. The CDR3 bases are TGCAGCGTTAGCCTCACGAACACCGGGGAGCTGTTTTTT.

This rearrangement joins TRBV30 to TRBJ1-1, with unresolved D. Germline loops: CDR1 GTSNPN, CDR2 SVGIG (reference sequence). Trimming left V 0 bases short and J 8 bases short, with 7 bases between. CDR3 length: 11 amino acids. The CDR3 region has the DNA TGTGCCTGGAGTGTACGGCGGGAAGCTTTCTTT. This codes for CAWSVRREAFF.

This clone was picked up one time. The V call is TRBV6-5, the J call TRBJ1-1; TRBD1 matches 9 bases. CDR1 is MNHEY and CDR2 is SVGAGI in the germline V gene. The CDR3 loop spans 16 amino acids. The trim removed 1 base at V and 3 bases at J, leaving 6 bases unmatched. CDR3: CASSYFDRGSYTEAFF. The CDR3 DNA is TGTGCCAGCAGTTACTTCGACAGGGGGTCGTACACTGAAGCTTTCTTT.

This clone was seen only once. The V call is TRBV19, the J call TRBJ1-5, with 8 bases aligning to TRBD1. The CDR3 extends over 16 amino acids. V was clipped by 3 bases and J by 2 bases; unmatched bases: 6. Germline values: CDR1 LNHDA, CDR2 SQIVND (reference sequence). The CDR3 DNA follows: TGTGCCAGTAGTATCGGAGACAGGGGAGGCAATCAGCCCCAGCATTTT. Residues: CASSIGDRGGNQPQHF.

This chain joins TRBV10-3 and TRBJ2-1; TRBD2 agrees at 10 bases. This CDR3 has 14 residues. V lost 0 bases and J lost 14; bases outside the gene matches: 7. Looked up from germline, CDR1 is ENHRY and CDR2 is SYGVKD. In nucleotides, the CDR3 is TGTGCCATCAGTGAGTCTGAGCGGGAGGGGGTGGAGTTCTTC. It yields the protein CAISESEREGVEFF.

The chain joins TRBV9 to TRBJ2-7, with 7 bases that match TRBD2. CDR1 is SGDLS, CDR2 YYNGEE, per germline. V gave up 3 bases and J gave up 1 base; unmatched junction bases: 1. This CDR3 has 13 amino acids. CDR3 DNA sequence: TGTGCCAGCAGCGGAGCGGGGTCCTACGAGCAGTACTTC. It encodes CASSGAGSYEQYF.

This clone was recorded a few times. The chain joins TRBV6-6 to TRBJ1-6; maybe TRBD1 (5 bases). The CDR3 is made up of 15 amino acids. CDR1 and CDR2 from the germline V gene are MNHNY and SVGAGI (reference sequence). Trimming left V 6 bases short and J 6 bases short, with 15 bases between. The CDR3 region has the DNA TGTGCCAGCAGGCTCTCCCGGGACTCTAATTCACCCCTCCACTTT. Translated, it gives CASRLSRDSNSPLHF.

The genes are TRBV7-9 and TRBJ1-1; TRBD1 aligns across 7 bases. From germline, CDR1 is SEHNR and CDR2 FQNEAQ (reference sequence). V lost 8 bases to trimming and J lost 4 bases; unmatched junction nucleotides: 7. This CDR3 comprises 13 residues. The CDR3 is CASAQGLGTEAFF. CDR3 in DNA: TGTGCCAGCGCACAGGGGTTGGGCACTGAAGCTTTCTTT.

In nucleotides, the CDR3 is TGTGCCAGCAGCGTAGGATCATACAGGTACTGGGACACCGGGGAGCTGTTTTTT. Its translation is CASSVGSYRYWDTGELFF. The rearrangement links TRBV9 to TRBJ2-2; tentative D call: TRBD1 (5 bases). V was shortened by 0 bases and J by 3 bases, with 18 bases between the two germline ends. The CDR3 consists of 18 residues. Per the germline V gene, CDR1 is SGDLS and CDR2 is YYNGEE.

The V gene is TRBV30, the J gene TRBJ1-3; perhaps TRBD1 as D (6 bases). The length of the CDR3 is 14 residues. Trimming left V 6 bases short and J 0 bases short, with 12 bases between. From germline, CDR1 is GTSNPN and CDR2 SVGIG (reference sequence). This chain's CDR3 is CACPRGSSGNTIYF. CDR3 in DNA: TGTGCCTGCCCTAGGGGGAGCTCTGGAAACACCATATATTTT.

The rearrangement joins TRBV7-6 to TRBJ2-1; 8 bases are shared with TRBD2. This CDR3 has 15 residues. The J segment lost 3 bases and the V segment lost 2 bases, leaving 3 bases of the junction unmatched. Per the germline V gene, CDR1 is SGHVS and CDR2 is FNYEAQ. The CDR3, as DNA: TGTGCCAGCAGCTTAAAGGCGGGGGGCTACAATGAGCAGTTCTTC. Its translation is CASSLKAGGYNEQFF.

The chain combines TRBV7-9 with TRBJ2-5, with D possibly being TRBD2 (5 bases). The CDR3 has 16 residues. V shed 2 bases and J shed 2 bases, with 15 bases lying between them. Per the germline V gene, CDR1 is SEHNR and CDR2 is FQNEAQ (reference sequence). The CDR3, as DNA: TGTGCCAGCAGCTTACTTCGGGGATCCGGTCAAGAGACCCAGTACTTC. It yields the protein CASSLLRGSGQETQYF.